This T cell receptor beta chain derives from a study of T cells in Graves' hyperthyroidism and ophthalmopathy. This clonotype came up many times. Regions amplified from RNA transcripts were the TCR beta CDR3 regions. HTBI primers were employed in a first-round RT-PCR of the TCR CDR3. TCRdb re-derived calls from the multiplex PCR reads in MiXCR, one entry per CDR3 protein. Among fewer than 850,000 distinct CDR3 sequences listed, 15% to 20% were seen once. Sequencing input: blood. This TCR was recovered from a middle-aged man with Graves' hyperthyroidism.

In DNA, the CDR3 is TGCAGCGTTAAAACGGGAGAATGGAATGAGCAGTTCTTC. It specifies CSVKTGEWNEQFF. The chain links TRBV29-1 to TRBJ2-1; TRBD2 might be the D (6 bases). V lost 5 bases to trimming and J lost 7 bases, with 15 bases between them. The CDR3 extends over 13 amino acids. Germline V gives CDR1 SQVTM, CDR2 ANQGSEA.